This T cell receptor beta chain was documented in a study of human T cells and chemical hapten exposure (dated by TCRdb to about 2021). Background for the entire study: For sensitization, 2% DPC in acetone was applied to a 2 cm by 2 cm area of upper inner arm skin. Patients additionally received weekly therapeutic DPC doses to the scalp throughout the approximately 25-week study period. Patch testing was done on the upper back using Finn chambers containing 0.01% DPC, and results were scored after 6 days according to International Contact Dermatitis Research Group standards. The patient cohort, mostly female, included alopecia areata with under or over 50% scalp involvement, alopecia totalis and alopecia universalis. Libraries were pooled for sequencing, and variation in per-sample TCR yields was attributed mainly to small differences in library volumes within the pool. In alopecia patients, the study followed how the peripheral blood TCR repertoire changed in vivo over primary and secondary sensitization to diphenylcyclopropenone (DPC), a hapten. Blood was sampled from patients pre-sensitization (week 0) and at 2, 6 and about 24 weeks after DPC sensitization. Twenty-nine alopecia patients gave blood for TCR sequencing at one to four time points (pre-sensitization, 2, 6 and 24 weeks). On the study overall, not on this receptor specifically: A positive correlation was found between the number of PT1 expanded TCRs and patch test score, with significance reached at thresholds 8, 16 and 32 but not 4. Significantly more large CDR3 similarity clusters were formed by expanded TCRs than by pre-sensitization or healthy control sets, consistent with antigen-driven responses. Repeated subsampling changed both the strength of the expansion versus patch-test correlation and the threshold at which the correlation became significant. DPC sensitization did not change the number of TCRs with a frequency above 1 in 1000, and there was no evidence of changes in global repertoire structure. Alopecia, a presumed autoimmune disease, was present in all patients, so the immune response of the patients might differ from that of healthy individuals.

This clonotype has only one observation. This clone's antigen is unknown. Base quality data are lacking; no much larger clone is found one base away. Read against the paper, the sample's time point label means: patch test 1, 2 weeks after DPC sensitization. The sample's treatment or condition label, in plain terms: therapeutic diphenylcyclopropenone sensitization with weekly scalp DPC. Blood at each patch-test visit was drawn before the patch test was applied. Patients were eligible if aged 18 to 70, diagnosed with alopecia and judged suitable for DPC therapy, and pregnant patients were excluded. Total RNA was isolated from unfractionated whole blood collected in Tempus Blood RNA tubes. Library preparation employed RACE. Sequencing was performed on a NextSeq 500. During library preparation, unique molecular identifiers were attached to individual cDNA molecules so that TCRs could be counted in a quantitative, reproducible way. For every blood RNA sample, sequencing covered both the TCR alpha and TCR beta chains. The authors' analysis ran thus. A median of about 87,000 TCRs per sample was observed, with a range of about 20,000 to 690,600. The Decombinator software suite was used to annotate the V, J and CDR3 of the TCR reads. For the PS versus PT1 abundance plots, all samples were subsampled to the same number of TCRs (28,000). Expanded TCRs were defined as absent before sensitization and observed at least eight times at the 2-week time point. Using fastp trimming at Q25 and MiXCR clonotype assembly, TCRdb reanalyzed the public sequencing data and kept in-frame beta chains. Rows matching on CDR3 protein sequence are summarized as one entry with the most common DNA and genes. The V and J calls were determined by TCRdb, not by the authors. Here the sample has some 180,000 distinct CDR3 sequences; about 20% occur a single time. The ten biggest clones cover about 6.7% of the sample.

The TCR sequence derives from a woman between 50 and 59 years old with alopecia areata. Some clones in this sample may be carry-over from other donors' samples. Material: whole blood, obtained in connection with sensitization to the hapten diphenylcyclopropenone (DPC).

CDR3 reads: CSVASGGGNEKLFF. The DNA sequence reads TGCAGCGTCGCCTCAGGGGGGGGAAATGAAAAACTGTTTTTT. Recombination linked TRBV29-1 to TRBJ1-4; TRBD1 matches 7 bases in the middle. The junction shows trimming of 6 bases on V and 5 bases on J, and the gene matches do not reach 9 bases of it. Spanning cysteine to phenylalanine, the CDR3 consists of 14 amino acids. Only the CDR3 DNA stays, 42 bases, in frame from base 1. CDR1 SQVTM and CDR2 ANQGSEA were looked up in the germline V gene. The full variable domain, with segments outside the CDR3 supplied by the reference TRBV29-1 and TRBJ1-4 proteins, appears as SAVISQKPSRDICQRGTSLTIQCQVDSQVTMMFWYRQQPGQSLTLIATANQGSEATYESGFVIDKFPISRPNLTFSTLTVSNMSPEDSSIYLCSVASGGGNEKLFFGSGTQLSVL.